This TCR beta chain stems from a study of beta chain features in type 1 diabetes. This clone was found a few times. Its cognate antigen is unknown. Investigators reverse transcribed all isolated RNA, so they sequenced expressed TCRB transcripts. TCRdb's table, derived via immunoSEQ multiplex PCR, lists solely in-frame clones and lacks some. Among a few hundred thousand clones, over 11% were seen once, and the ten largest hold over 0.015%. Study-wide points: Insertions at VDJ junctions were less frequent in type 1 diabetes patients. These patients also deleted more nucleotides at the same junctions. When Type 1 diabetes patients were examined, their TCRB CDR3s proved moderately but significantly shorter in all four CD4+ subsets.

Sequencing input: naive CD4+ T cells from blood. The receptor was isolated from a man aged 25-40 years with type 1 diabetes.

The CDR3 coding sequence is TGTGCCAGCACCTCTAGGGGAAGGGGTAGGAGCTATGGCTACACCTTC. It encodes CASTSRGRGRSYGYTF. The rearrangement links TRBV7-9 to TRBJ1-2; TRBD1 is a possible D gene (5 bases). The CDR3 is made up of 16 amino acids. From germline, CDR1 is SEHNR and CDR2 FQNEAQ (reference sequence). Trimming shortened V by 7 bases and J by 4 bases, and 22 bases separated the two germline ends.